Following are 27 T cell receptor beta chains from one sample sequenced in a study of T cell repertoires and HLA-DP antigens. These TCRs are of unknown antigen specificity. The data were produced by immunoSEQ multiplex PCR, yet TCRdb's version contains in-frame clones alone and is incomplete. The data contain approximately 100,000 clones, roughly 86% of them singletons. Sequenced sample: CD4+ T cells from PBMCs. Receptors were obtained from a man aged 50 or older in good health and CMV-seronegative.

The chain's CDR3 is CASSLRANGNTIYF. In DNA, the CDR3 is TGTGCCAGCAGCCTCCGGGCGAATGGAAACACCATATATTTT. The rearrangement uses TRBV5-8 and TRBJ1-3; D remains unclear. Germline lookup yields CDR1 SGHTS and CDR2 YDEGEE. The CDR3 covers 14 residues. Trimming took off 4 bases at V and 3 bases at J, with 11 bases between the two ends.

The chain links TRBV19 to TRBJ1-4; D gene unclear. Germline V gene sequence: CDR1 LNHDA, CDR2 SQIVND (reference sequence). Trimming shortened V by 3 bases and J by 0 bases, and 5 bases separated the two germline ends. This CDR3 comprises 14 residues. The CDR3 DNA reads TGTGCCAGTAGTATCACTACAACTAATGAAAAACTGTTTTTT. Amino acid sequence: CASSITTTNEKLFF. The whole variable domain, filled in from reference TRBV19 and TRBJ1-4, reads DGGITQSPKYLFRKEGQNVTLSCEQNLNHDAMYWYRQDPGQGLRLIYYSQIVNDFQKGDIAEGYSVSREKKESFPLTVTSAQKNPTAFYLCASSITTTNEKLFFGSGTQLSVL.

The chain links TRBV6-7 to TRBJ1-5; the D is unclear. TRBV6-7 is an open reading frame, and its role is uncertain. This CDR3 has 14 residues. The ends were cut back, 6 bases at V and 2 bases at J, with 11 bases in the middle. The CDR3 region has the DNA TGTGCCAGCAGGGGATTGATGGGCAATCAGCCCCAGCATTTT. Its protein is CASRGLMGNQPQHF.

This clone has only one observation. The CDR3 DNA sequence: TGTGCCAGCAGCTTGAGGGCGATCATGAACACTGAAGCTTTCTTT. Amino acid sequence: CASSLRAIMNTEAFF. The gene calls are TRBV5-5 and TRBJ1-1; the D is unclear. This CDR3 has 15 residues. Per the germline V gene, CDR1 is SGHKS and CDR2 is YYEKEE (reference sequence). V lost 1 base to trimming and J lost 0 bases, with 10 bases between them. The full variable domain, its missing parts supplied by reference TRBV5-5 and TRBJ1-1, is DAGVTQSPTHLIKTRGQQVTLRCSPISGHKSVSWYQQVLGQGPQFIFQYYEKEERGRGNFPDRFSARQFPNYSSELNVNALLLGDSALYLCASSLRAIMNTEAFFGQGTRLTVV.

The rearrangement uses TRBV19 and TRBJ2-7; 8 positions match TRBD1. Germline-derived CDR1 and CDR2 are LNHDA and SQIVND (reference sequence). Trimming cost V 5 bases and J 5 bases; bases outside gene matches: 8. This CDR3 contains 14 residues. The CDR3 DNA reads as TGTGCCAGTAGTTGGCGGACAGGGCGAAACGAGCAGTACTTC. Encoded protein: CASSWRTGRNEQYF.

The V call is TRBV30, the J call TRBJ2-1; tentative D call: TRBD2 (5 bases). Germline V gene sequence: CDR1 GTSNPN, CDR2 SVGIG (reference sequence). The V end lost 5 bases, the J end lost 5 bases, and 10 bases lay between the germline ends. The CDR3 has 12 residues. CDR3 in DNA: TGTGCCTGGGCGGGCCAGCACAATGAGCAGTTCTTC. This sequence encodes CAWAGQHNEQFF. Drawing the rest from reference TRBV30 and TRBJ2-1, the complete variable domain is SQTIHQWPATLVQPVGSPLSLECTVEGTSNPNLYWYRQAAGRGLQLLFYSVGIGQISSEVPQNLSASRPQDRQFILSSKKLLLSDSGFYLCAWAGQHNEQFFGPGTRLTVL.

This clone was seen only a few times. V usage is TRBV7-9 and J usage is TRBJ2-7; weak D call: TRBD1 (5 bases). Trimming shortened V by 3 bases and J by 3 bases, and 9 bases separated the two germline ends. The CDR3 length is 13 residues. Germline loops: CDR1 SEHNR, CDR2 FQNEAQ (reference sequence). The CDR3, as DNA: TGTGCCAGCAGCTTCTTTACAGGCTACGAGCAGTACTTC. This sequence encodes CASSFFTGYEQYF.

The chain couples TRBV29-1 to TRBJ1-2; D is possibly TRBD1 (5 bases). CDR1 is SQVTM and CDR2 is ANQGSEA in the germline V gene. This CDR3 region has 13 residues. Between the trimmed V and J ends, which lost 1 base and 3 bases, there was a span of 9 bases. CDR3 region: CSVEAGQDYGYTF. CDR3 in DNA: TGCAGCGTTGAAGCGGGGCAGGACTATGGCTACACCTTC.

V and J are TRBV7-9 and TRBJ1-6; D is undetermined. Trimming shortened V by 3 bases and J by 5 bases, and 11 bases separated the two germline ends. Germline V gene sequence: CDR1 SEHNR, CDR2 FQNEAQ (reference sequence). The CDR3 runs to 15 residues. The DNA of the CDR3 is TGTGCCAGCAGCTTCTTGGCTGGAAATAATTCACCCCTCCACTTT. Encoded protein: CASSFLAGNNSPLHF.

The rearrangement uses TRBV30 and TRBJ2-2, with D possibly TRBD1 on 6 matching bases. Germline V gene lookup returns CDR1 GTSNPN and CDR2 SVGIG (reference sequence). The V end lost 0 bases, the J end lost 6 bases, and 8 bases lay between the germline ends. CDR3 length: 13 residues. The CDR3 sequence is CAWSVWGPGELFF. The CDR3 coding sequence is TGTGCCTGGAGTGTCTGGGGGCCCGGGGAGCTGTTTTTT.

The J gene is TRBJ2-7, the V gene TRBV30; maybe TRBD2 (6 bases). The CDR3 runs to 15 residues. Germline CDR1 and CDR2: GTSNPN and SVGIG (reference sequence). V was cut by 1 base and J by 2 bases, with 15 bases left in between. The chain's CDR3 is CAWSANLATAYEQYF. The CDR3 nucleotides read TGTGCCTGGAGTGCAAACCTAGCGACTGCCTACGAGCAGTACTTC.

V gene TRBV7-2 combines with J gene TRBJ1-4, with 8 bases aligning to TRBD1. With 6 bases clipped from V and 0 bases from J, the junction kept 9 bases outside the gene matches. CDR3 size: 17 residues. CDR1 and CDR2 (germline): SGHTA, FQGNSA. CDR3 protein: CASSSQGGPSTNEKLFF. The DNA of the CDR3 is TGTGCCAGCAGTTCACAGGGGGGCCCTTCAACTAATGAAAAACTGTTTTTT.

This clone appeared a single time. The chain recombines TRBV28 with TRBJ1-1, with unresolved D. This CDR3 comprises 13 residues. Germline CDR1 MDHEN, CDR2 SYDVKM. Deletions cut 8 bases from V and 1 base from J, with 11 bases between. CDR3 DNA: TGTGCCAGCTCACGGAGACAGAACACTGAAGCTTTCTTT. Translating gives CASSRRQNTEAFF.

In this sample, this clone turned up once. The chain joins TRBV18 to TRBJ1-1; 7 bases match TRBD1. Looked up from germline, CDR1 is KGHSH and CDR2 is LQKENI. Unmatched junction bases numbered 2, after V lost 4 bases and J lost 3 bases. The CDR3 length is 13 residues. CDR3 coding DNA: TGTGCCAGCTCACTCGGGACAGACACTGAAGCTTTCTTT. Its protein is CASSLGTDTEAFF.

The genes are TRBV4-2 and TRBJ1-4; TRBD1 is a possible D gene (5 bases). Trimming pared 4 bases from V and 6 bases from J, leaving 12 bases between. Germline-derived CDR1 and CDR2 are LGHNA and YNFKEQ. This CDR3 comprises 14 residues. This CDR3 reads CASSPGTAYEKLFF. The DNA of the CDR3 is TGTGCCAGCAGCCCCGGGACGGCATATGAAAAACTGTTTTTT.

The chain has TRBV9 and TRBJ1-1; maybe TRBD1 (5 bases). There are 14 residues in the CDR3. Trimming shortened V by 5 bases and J by 0 bases, and 11 bases separated the two germline ends. Germline loops: CDR1 SGDLS, CDR2 YYNGEE. The CDR3 loop reads CASSRDSLNTEAFF. CDR3 in DNA: TGTGCCAGCAGTCGGGACTCCTTGAACACTGAAGCTTTCTTT.

The V gene is TRBV29-1, the J gene TRBJ1-1; no reliable D call. The CDR3 totals 12 residues. Per the germline V gene, CDR1 is SQVTM and CDR2 is ANQGSEA. V lost 7 bases to trimming and J lost 6 bases, with 15 bases between them. The CDR3 is CSAQLGGAEAFF. The CDR3 DNA reads as TGCAGCGCCCAACTGGGCGGAGCTGAAGCTTTCTTT.

The chain carries TRBV27 and TRBJ2-1, with D possibly being TRBD2 (5 bases). Germline V lookup: CDR1 MNHEY, CDR2 SMNVEV (reference sequence). The CDR3 length is 17 residues. The V and J ends lost 0 bases and 6 bases respectively, with 18 bases between them. The CDR3 spells CASSLSYLGVRSNEQFF. The CDR3 coding sequence is TGTGCCAGCAGTTTATCGTATCTCGGGGTTCGGTCCAATGAGCAGTTCTTC.

The rearrangement uses TRBV18 and TRBJ2-2; 9 nucleotides agree with TRBD1. CDR3 size: 15 residues. The trim removed 4 bases at V and 5 bases at J, leaving 5 bases unmatched. Germline values: CDR1 KGHSH, CDR2 LQKENI. The CDR3, as DNA: TGTGCCAGCTCACTGAAACAGGGGGCGACCGGGGAGCTGTTTTTT. Translation: CASSLKQGATGELFF.

The gene calls are TRBV29-1 and TRBJ1-5, with D uncertain. V was cut by 4 bases and J by 4 bases, with 5 bases left in between. Germline V gives CDR1 SQVTM, CDR2 ANQGSEA. The CDR3 is 11 amino acids. The CDR3 spells CSVGQNQPQHF. The DNA for the CDR3 is TGCAGCGTTGGGCAGAATCAGCCCCAGCATTTT.

The rearrangement joins TRBV7-8 to TRBJ2-7, with D perhaps TRBD1 (6 bases). The CDR3 spans 18 residues. The V gene's germline CDR1 is SGHVS and CDR2 FQNEAQ. Trimming removed 1 base at V and 4 bases at J, with 23 bases between. Written as DNA, the CDR3 is TGTGCCAGCAGCTTAGAGGTGTCGGGACACGGATCGACTTACGAGCAGTACTTC. It yields the protein CASSLEVSGHGSTYEQYF.

This chain uses TRBV25-1 with TRBJ2-7; 9 bases match TRBD1. The CDR3 totals 15 residues. Losses at the gene ends were 6 bases for V and 2 bases for J; bases not matched to a gene: 8. Germline V CDR1 and CDR2: MGHDK, SYGVNS. CDR3 sequence: CASRAAGTGTYEQYF. CDR3 DNA sequence: TGTGCCAGCAGGGCCGCCGGGACAGGGACCTACGAGCAGTACTTC.

This chain joins TRBV18 and TRBJ1-1; 7 nucleotides agree with TRBD1. Germline trimming cut 5 bases from V and 1 base from J; bases unmatched to any gene: 7. The CDR3 runs to 15 residues. Per germline, CDR1 KGHSH and CDR2 LQKENI. CDR3 sequence: CASSTTGTENTEAFF. Here the CDR3 DNA reads TGTGCCAGCTCAACAACCGGGACAGAGAACACTGAAGCTTTCTTT.

The rearrangement uses TRBV28 and TRBJ1-2; D is undetermined. The CDR3 spans 12 residues. V was cut by 7 bases and J by 0 bases, with 6 bases left in between. The V gene's germline CDR1 is MDHEN and CDR2 SYDVKM. As DNA, the CDR3 is TGTGCCAGCACCCTAGCTAACTATGGCTACACCTTC. Residues: CASTLANYGYTF.

The chain uses TRBV9 and TRBJ2-1; 13 bases line up with TRBD2. There are 14 residues in the CDR3. J was trimmed by 8 bases and V by 3 bases; bases with no gene match: 2. Germline V gene data show CDR1 as SGDLS and CDR2 as YYNGEE. The CDR3 spells CASSETSGGYEQFF. In nucleotides, the CDR3 is TGTGCCAGCAGCGAGACTAGCGGGGGGTATGAGCAGTTCTTC.

The chain combines TRBV6-1 with TRBJ2-5; perhaps TRBD2 as D (6 bases). CDR3 length equals 15 residues. Trimming left V 5 bases short and J 1 base short, with 14 bases between. Per germline, CDR1 MNHNS and CDR2 SASEGT. As DNA, the CDR3 is TGTGCCAGCAGTAAGGGGCGGGGAACCCAAGAGACCCAGTACTTC. Translation: CASSKGRGTQETQYF.

The chain couples TRBV5-8 to TRBJ1-2; TRBD1 matches at 9 bases. The CDR3 covers 14 residues. J gave up 8 bases and V 4 bases, and 9 bases lay outside the gene matches. Germline loops: CDR1 SGHTS, CDR2 YDEGEE. The CDR3 nucleotides are TGTGCCAGCAGCCAGAAACAGGGGGCATTAGGCTACACCTTC. Translated: CASSQKQGALGYTF.